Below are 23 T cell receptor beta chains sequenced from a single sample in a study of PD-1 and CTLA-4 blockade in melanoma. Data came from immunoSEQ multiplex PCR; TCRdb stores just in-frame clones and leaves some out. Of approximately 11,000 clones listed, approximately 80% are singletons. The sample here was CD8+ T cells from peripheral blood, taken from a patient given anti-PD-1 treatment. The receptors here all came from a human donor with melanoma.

The CDR3 sequence is CASSSLPADRGEGYTF. CDR3 nucleotides: TGTGCCAGCAGCTCCCTTCCCGCGGACAGGGGGGAGGGCTACACCTTC. This chain uses TRBV13 with TRBJ1-2, with 10 positions matching TRBD1. CDR1 and CDR2 (germline): PRHDT, FYEKMQ (reference sequence). V shed 4 bases, J shed 8 bases, and the junction held 13 bases outside the gene matches. The CDR3 covers 16 residues.

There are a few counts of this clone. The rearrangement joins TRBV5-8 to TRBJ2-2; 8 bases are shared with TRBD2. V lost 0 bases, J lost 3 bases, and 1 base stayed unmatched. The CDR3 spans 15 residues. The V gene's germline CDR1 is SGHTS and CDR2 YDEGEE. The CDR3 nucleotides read TGTGCCAGCAGCTTGGCTAGCGGGCACACCGGGGAGCTGTTTTTT. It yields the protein CASSLASGHTGELFF.

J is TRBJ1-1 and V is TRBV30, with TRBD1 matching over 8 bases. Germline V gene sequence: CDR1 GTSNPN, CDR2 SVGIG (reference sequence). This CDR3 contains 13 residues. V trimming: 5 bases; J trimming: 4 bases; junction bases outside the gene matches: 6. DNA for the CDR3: TGTGCCTGGGCGGACAGGGCGGCCACTGAAGCTTTCTTT. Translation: CAWADRAATEAFF.

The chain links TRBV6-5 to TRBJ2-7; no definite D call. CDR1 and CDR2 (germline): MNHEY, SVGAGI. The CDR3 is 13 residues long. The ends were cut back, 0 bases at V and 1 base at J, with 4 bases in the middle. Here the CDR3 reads CASSYSVSYEQYF. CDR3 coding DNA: TGTGCCAGCAGTTACTCAGTTTCCTACGAGCAGTACTTC.

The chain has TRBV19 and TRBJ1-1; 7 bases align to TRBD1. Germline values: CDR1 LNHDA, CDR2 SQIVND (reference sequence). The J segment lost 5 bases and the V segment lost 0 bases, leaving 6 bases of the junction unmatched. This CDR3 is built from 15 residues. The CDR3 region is CASSIDTGVGTEAFF. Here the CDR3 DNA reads TGTGCCAGTAGTATAGATACAGGGGTGGGGACTGAAGCTTTCTTT.

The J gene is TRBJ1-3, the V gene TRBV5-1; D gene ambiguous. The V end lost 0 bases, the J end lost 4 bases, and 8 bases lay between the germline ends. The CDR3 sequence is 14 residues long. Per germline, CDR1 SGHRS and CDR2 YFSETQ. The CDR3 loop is CASSLERFGNTIYF. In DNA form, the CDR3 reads TGCGCCAGCAGCTTGGAACGGTTCGGAAACACCATATATTTT.

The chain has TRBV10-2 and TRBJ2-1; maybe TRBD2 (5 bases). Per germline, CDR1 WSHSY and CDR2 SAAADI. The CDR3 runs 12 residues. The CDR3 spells CATKDLYNEQFF. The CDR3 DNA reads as TGCGCAACCAAGGACTTATACAATGAGCAGTTCTTC.

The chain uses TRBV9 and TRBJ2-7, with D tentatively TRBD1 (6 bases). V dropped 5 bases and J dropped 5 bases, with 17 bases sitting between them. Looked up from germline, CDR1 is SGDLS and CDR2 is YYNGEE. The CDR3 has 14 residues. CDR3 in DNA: TGTGCCAGCAGTGTCGGGACAATCCCGAACGAGCAGTACTTC. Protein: CASSVGTIPNEQYF.

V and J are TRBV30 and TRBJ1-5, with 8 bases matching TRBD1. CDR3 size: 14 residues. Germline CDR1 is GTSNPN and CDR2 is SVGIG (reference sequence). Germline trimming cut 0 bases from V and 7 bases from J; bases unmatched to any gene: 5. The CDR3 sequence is CAWSVTGVGQPQHF. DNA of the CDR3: TGTGCCTGGAGTGTGACAGGGGTTGGACAGCCCCAGCATTTT.

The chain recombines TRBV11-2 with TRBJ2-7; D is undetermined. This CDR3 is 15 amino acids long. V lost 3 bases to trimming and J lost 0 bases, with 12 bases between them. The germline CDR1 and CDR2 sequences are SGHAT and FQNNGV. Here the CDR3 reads CASSFSPGYSYEQYF. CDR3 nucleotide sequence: TGTGCCAGCAGCTTCTCTCCCGGCTACTCCTACGAGCAGTACTTC.

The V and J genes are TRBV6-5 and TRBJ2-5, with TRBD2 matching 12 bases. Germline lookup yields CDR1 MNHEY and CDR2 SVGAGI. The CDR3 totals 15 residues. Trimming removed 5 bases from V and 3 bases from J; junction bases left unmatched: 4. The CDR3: CASSRTSGKEETQYF. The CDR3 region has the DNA TGTGCCAGCAGTCGGACTAGCGGGAAGGAAGAGACCCAGTACTTC.

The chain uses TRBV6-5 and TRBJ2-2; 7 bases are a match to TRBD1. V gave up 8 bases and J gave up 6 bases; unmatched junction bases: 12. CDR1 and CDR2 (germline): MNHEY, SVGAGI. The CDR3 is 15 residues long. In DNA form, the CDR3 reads TGTGCCAGCGGACAAAGAGTCACAGGGGCCGGGGAGCTGTTTTTT. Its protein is CASGQRVTGAGELFF.

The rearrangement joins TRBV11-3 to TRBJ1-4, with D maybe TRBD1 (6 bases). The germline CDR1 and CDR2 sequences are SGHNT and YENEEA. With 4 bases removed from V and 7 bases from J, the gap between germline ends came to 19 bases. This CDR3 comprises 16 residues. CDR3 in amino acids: CASSSRGGGGGEKLFF. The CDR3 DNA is TGTGCCAGCAGCTCCCGCGGCGGGGGGGGCGGTGAAAAACTGTTTTTT.

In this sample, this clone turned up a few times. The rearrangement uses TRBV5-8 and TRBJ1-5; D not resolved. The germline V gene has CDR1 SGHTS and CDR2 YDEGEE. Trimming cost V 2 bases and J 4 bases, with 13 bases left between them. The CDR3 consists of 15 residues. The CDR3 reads CASSFPAIPNQPQHF. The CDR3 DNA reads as TGTGCCAGCAGCTTCCCAGCAATCCCAAATCAGCCCCAGCATTTT.

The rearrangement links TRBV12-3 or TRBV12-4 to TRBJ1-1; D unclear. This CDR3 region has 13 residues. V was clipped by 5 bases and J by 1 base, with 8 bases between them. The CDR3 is CASSPTENTEAFF. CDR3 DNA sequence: TGTGCCAGCAGTCCGACCGAGAACACTGAAGCTTTCTTT.

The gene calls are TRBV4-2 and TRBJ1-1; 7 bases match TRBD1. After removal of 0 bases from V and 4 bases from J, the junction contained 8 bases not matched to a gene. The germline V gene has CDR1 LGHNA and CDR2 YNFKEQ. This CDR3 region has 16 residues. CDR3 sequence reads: CASSQDLRGLGTEAFF. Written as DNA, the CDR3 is TGTGCCAGCAGCCAAGATCTCAGGGGGTTGGGCACTGAAGCTTTCTTT.

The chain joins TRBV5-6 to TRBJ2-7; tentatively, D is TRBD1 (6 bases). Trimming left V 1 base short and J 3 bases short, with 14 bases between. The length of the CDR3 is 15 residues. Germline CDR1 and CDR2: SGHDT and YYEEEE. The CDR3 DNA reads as TGTGCCAGCAGCTTGTTTTCAGGGGCGGGCTACGAGCAGTACTTC. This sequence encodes CASSLFSGAGYEQYF.

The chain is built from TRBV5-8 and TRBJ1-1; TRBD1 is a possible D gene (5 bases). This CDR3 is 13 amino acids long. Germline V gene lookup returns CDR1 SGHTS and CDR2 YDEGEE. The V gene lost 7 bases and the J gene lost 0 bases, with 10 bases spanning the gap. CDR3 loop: CASGHYLNTEAFF. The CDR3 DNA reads TGTGCCAGCGGACACTACCTGAACACTGAAGCTTTCTTT.

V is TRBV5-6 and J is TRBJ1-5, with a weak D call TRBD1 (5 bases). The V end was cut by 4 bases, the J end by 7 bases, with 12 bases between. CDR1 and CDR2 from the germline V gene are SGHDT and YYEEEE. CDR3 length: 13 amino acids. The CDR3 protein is CASSPPGGQPQHF. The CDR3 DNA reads TGTGCCAGCAGCCCCCCCGGGGGGCAGCCCCAGCATTTT.

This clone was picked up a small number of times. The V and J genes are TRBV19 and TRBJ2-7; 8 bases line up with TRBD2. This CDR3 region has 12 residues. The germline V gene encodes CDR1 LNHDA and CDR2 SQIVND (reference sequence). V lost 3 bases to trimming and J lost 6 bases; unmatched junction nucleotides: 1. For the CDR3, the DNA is TGTGCCAGTAGTATCGGGACTAGCGAGCAGTACTTC. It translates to CASSIGTSEQYF.

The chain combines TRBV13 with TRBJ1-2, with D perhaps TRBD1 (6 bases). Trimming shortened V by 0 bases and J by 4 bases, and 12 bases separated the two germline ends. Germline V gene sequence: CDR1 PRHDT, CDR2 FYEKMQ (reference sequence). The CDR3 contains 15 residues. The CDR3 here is CASSLGAKDSYGYTF. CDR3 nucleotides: TGTGCCAGCAGCTTAGGAGCCAAGGACAGCTATGGCTACACCTTC.

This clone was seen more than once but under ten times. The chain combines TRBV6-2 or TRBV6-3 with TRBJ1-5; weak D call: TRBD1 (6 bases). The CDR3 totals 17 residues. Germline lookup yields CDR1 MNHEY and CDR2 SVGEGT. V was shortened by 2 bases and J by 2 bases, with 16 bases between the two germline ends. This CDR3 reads CASSYPTGYQGNQPQHF. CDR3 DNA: TGTGCCAGCAGTTACCCTACAGGGTACCAGGGCAATCAGCCCCAGCATTTT.

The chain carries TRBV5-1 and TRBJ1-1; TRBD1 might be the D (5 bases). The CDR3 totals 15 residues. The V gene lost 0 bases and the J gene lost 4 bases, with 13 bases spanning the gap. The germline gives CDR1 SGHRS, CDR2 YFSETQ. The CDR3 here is CASSLAERGATEAFF. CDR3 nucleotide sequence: TGCGCCAGCAGCTTGGCGGAGAGGGGTGCCACTGAAGCTTTCTTT.